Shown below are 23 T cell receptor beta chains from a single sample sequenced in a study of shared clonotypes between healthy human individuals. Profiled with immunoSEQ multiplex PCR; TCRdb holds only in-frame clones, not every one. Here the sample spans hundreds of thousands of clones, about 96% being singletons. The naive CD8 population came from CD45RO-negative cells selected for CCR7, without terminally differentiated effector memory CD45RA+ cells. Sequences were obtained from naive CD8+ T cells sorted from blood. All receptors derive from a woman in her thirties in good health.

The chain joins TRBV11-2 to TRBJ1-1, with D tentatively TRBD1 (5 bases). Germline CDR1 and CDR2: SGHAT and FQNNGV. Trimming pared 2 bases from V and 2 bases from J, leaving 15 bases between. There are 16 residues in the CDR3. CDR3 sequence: CASSLYPGTGNTEAFF. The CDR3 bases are TGTGCCAGCAGCTTATACCCGGGGACGGGAAACACTGAAGCTTTCTTT. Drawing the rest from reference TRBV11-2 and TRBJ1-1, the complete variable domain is EAGVAQSPRYKIIEKRQSVAFWCNPISGHATLYWYQQILGQGPKLLIQFQNNGVVDDSQLPKDRFSAERLKGVDSTLKIQPAKLEDSAVYLCASSLYPGTGNTEAFFGQGTRLTVV.

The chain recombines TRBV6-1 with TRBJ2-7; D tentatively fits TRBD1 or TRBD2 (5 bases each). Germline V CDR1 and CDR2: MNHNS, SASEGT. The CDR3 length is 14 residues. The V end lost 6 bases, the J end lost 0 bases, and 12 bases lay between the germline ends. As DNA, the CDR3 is TGTGCCAGCAGGGGACCCTACGGCTCCTACGAGCAGTACTTC. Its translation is CASRGPYGSYEQYF.

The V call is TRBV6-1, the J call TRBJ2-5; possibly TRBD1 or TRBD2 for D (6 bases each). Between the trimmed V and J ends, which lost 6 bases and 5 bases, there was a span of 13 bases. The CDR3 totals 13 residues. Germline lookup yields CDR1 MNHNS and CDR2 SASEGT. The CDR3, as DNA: TGTGCCAGCAGGGCGAGGGGGGATGAGACCCAGTACTTC. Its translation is CASRARGDETQYF.

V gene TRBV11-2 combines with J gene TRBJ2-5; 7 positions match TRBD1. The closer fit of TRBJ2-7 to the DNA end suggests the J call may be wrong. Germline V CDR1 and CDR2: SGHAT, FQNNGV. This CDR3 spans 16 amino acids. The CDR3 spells CASSPPRRTGLYEQYF. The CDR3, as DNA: TGTGCCAGCAGCCCACCTAGGAGGACAGGACTCTACGAGCAGTACTTC.

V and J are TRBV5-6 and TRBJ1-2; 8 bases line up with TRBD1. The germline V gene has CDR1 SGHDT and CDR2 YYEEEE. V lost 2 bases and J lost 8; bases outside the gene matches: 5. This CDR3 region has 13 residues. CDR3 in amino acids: CASSFGQGAGYTF. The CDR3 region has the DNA TGTGCCAGCAGCTTCGGACAGGGCGCGGGCTACACCTTC.

The CDR3 region is CASSVATGIQYEQYF. CDR3 nucleotide sequence: TGTGCCAGCAGCGTAGCTACCGGGATCCAATACGAGCAGTACTTC. The J gene is TRBJ2-7, the V gene TRBV9, with TRBD2 as a possible D gene (5 bases). This CDR3 contains 15 residues. Looked up from germline, CDR1 is SGDLS and CDR2 is YYNGEE. The V and J ends lost 0 bases and 4 bases respectively, with 14 bases between them.

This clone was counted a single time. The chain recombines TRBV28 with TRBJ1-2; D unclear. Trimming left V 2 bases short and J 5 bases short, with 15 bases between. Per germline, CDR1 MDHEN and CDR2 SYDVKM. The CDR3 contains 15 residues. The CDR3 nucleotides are TGTGCCAGCAGTTTAGTGATCGTGACGGGGTATGGCTACACCTTC. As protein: CASSLVIVTGYGYTF.

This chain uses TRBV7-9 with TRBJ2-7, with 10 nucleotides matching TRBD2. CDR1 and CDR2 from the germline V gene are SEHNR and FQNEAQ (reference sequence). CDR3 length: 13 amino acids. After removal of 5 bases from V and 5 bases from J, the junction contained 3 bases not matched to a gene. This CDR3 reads CASSLTSGNEQYF. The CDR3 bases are TGTGCCAGCAGCCTTACTAGCGGGAACGAGCAGTACTTC.

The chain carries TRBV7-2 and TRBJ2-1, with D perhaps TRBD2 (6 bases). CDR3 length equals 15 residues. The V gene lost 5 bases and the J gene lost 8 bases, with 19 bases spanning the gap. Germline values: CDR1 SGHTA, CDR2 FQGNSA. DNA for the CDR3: TGTGCCAGCAGCAGTGCGAAGACTAGAAGCGATGAGCAGTTCTTC. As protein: CASSSAKTRSDEQFF.

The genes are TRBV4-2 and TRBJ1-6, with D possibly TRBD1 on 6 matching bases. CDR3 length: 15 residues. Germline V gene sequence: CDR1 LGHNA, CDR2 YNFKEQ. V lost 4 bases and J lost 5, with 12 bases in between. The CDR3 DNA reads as TGTGCCAGCAGCCGAATGGACAGTGATAATTCACCCCTCCACTTT. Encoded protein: CASSRMDSDNSPLHF.

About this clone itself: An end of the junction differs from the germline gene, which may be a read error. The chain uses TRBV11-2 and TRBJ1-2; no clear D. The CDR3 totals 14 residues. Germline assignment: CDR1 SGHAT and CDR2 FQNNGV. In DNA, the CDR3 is TGTGCCAGCACCTTAGGGCCCAAGGGCTATGGCTACACCTTC. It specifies CASTLGPKGYGYTF. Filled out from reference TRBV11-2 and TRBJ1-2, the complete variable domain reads EAGVAQSPRYKIIEKRQSVAFWCNPISGHATLYWYQQILGQGPKLLIQFQNNGVVDDSQLPKDRFSAERLKGVDSTLKIQPAKLEDSAVYLCASTLGPKGYGYTFGSGTRLTVV.

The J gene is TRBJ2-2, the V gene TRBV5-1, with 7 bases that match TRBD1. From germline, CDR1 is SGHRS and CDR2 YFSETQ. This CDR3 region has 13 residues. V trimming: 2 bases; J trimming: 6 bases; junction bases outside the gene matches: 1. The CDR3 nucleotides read TGCGCCAGCAGCTTTACAGGGGCCGGGGAGCTGTTTTTT. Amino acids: CASSFTGAGELFF.

This chain's CDR3 is CASSLATGIYGYTF. The CDR3 DNA sequence: TGTGCCAGCAGCTTGGCGACAGGGATCTATGGCTACACCTTC. This chain links TRBV5-4 with TRBJ1-2, with 7 bases lining up with TRBD1. This CDR3 region has 14 residues. V was clipped by 0 bases and J by 4 bases; unmatched bases: 3. CDR1 and CDR2 from the germline V gene are SGHNT and YYREEE (reference sequence). Based on the CDR3 plus reference TRBV5-4 and TRBJ1-2, the full variable domain is ETGVTQSPTHLIKTRGQQVTLRCSSQSGHNTVSWYQQALGQGPQFIFQYYREEENGRGNFPPRFSGLQFPNYSSELNVNALELDDSALYLCASSLATGIYGYTFGSGTRLTVV.

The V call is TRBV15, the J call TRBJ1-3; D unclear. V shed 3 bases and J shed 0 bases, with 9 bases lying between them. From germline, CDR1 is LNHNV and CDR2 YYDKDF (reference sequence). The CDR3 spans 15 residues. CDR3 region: CATSSDGSSGNTIYF. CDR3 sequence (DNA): TGTGCCACCAGCAGTGACGGCAGCTCTGGAAACACCATATATTTT.

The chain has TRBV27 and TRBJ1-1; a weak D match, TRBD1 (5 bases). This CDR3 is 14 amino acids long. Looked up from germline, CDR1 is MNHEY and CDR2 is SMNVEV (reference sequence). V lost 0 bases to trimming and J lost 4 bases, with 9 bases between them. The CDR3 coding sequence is TGTGCCAGCAGTTTATCAGCGGGGGTCACTGAAGCTTTCTTT. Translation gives CASSLSAGVTEAFF.

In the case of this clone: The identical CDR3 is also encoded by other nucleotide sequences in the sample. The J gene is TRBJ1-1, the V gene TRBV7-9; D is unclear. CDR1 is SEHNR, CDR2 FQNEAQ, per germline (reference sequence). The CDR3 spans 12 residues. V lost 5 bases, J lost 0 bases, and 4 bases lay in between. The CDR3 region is CASSQMNTEAFF. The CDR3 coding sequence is TGTGCCAGCAGCCAAATGAACACTGAAGCTTTCTTT. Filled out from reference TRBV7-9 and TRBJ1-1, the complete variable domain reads DTGVSQNPRHKITKRGQNVTFRCDPISEHNRLYWYRQTLGQGPEFLTYFQNEAQLEKSRLLSDRFSAERPKGSFSTLEIQRTEQGDSAMYLCASSQMNTEAFFGQGTRLTVV.

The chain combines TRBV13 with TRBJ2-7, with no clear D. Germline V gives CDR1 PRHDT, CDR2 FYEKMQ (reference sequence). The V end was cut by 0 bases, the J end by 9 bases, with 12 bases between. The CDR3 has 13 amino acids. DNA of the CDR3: TGTGCCAGCAGCTTAGGCCTGGTTCATGTGCAGTACTTC. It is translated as CASSLGLVHVQYF.

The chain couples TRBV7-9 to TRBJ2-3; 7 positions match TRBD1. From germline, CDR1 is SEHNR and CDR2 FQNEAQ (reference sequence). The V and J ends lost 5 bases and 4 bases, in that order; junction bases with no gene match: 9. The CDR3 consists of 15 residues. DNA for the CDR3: TGTGCCAGCAGCCTCGGACAGGTTTACCCAGATACGCAGTATTTT. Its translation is CASSLGQVYPDTQYF.

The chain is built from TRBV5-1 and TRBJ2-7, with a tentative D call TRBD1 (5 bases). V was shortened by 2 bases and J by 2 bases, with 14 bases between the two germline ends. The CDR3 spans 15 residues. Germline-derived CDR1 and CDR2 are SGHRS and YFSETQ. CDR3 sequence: CASSFSTGDTYEQYF. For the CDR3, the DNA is TGCGCCAGCAGCTTCAGTACAGGAGATACCTACGAGCAGTACTTC.

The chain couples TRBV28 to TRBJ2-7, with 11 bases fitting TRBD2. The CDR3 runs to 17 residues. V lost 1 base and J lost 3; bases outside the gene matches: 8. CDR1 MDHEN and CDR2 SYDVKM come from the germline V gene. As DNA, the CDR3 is TGTGCCAGCAGTTTATTGGGACAGGGACTAGCGGTCTACGAGCAGTACTTC. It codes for CASSLLGQGLAVYEQYF.

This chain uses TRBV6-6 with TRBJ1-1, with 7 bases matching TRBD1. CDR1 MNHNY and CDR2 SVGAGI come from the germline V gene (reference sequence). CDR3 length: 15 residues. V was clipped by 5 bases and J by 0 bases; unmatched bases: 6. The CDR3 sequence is CASSHDRAMNTEAFF. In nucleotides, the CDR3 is TGTGCCAGCAGTCACGACAGGGCCATGAACACTGAAGCTTTCTTT.

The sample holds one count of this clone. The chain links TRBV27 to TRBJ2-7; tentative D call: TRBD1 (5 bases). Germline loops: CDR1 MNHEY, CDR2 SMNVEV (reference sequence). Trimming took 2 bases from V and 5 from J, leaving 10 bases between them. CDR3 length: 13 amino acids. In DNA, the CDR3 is TGTGCCAGCAGTTTAGGGGCCCCCAACGAGCAGTACTTC. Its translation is CASSLGAPNEQYF.

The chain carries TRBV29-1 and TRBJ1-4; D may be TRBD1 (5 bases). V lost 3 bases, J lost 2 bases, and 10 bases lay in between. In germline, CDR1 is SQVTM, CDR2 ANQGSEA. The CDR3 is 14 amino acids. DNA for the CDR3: TGCAGCGTTGACGGGGCGGATACTAATGAAAAACTGTTTTTT. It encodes CSVDGADTNEKLFF.